The clone carrying this T cell receptor beta chain was counted between two and nine times. CDR3 length: 15 residues. Via MiXCR, TCRdb re-called the 5' RACE reads, giving one row per CDR3 protein. This table holds hundreds of thousands of distinct CDR3 sequences, around 27% found once. The data were obtained in a study of T-cell memory formation after mild COVID-19. Study-wide background: Among the donors, TCR clusters were largely specific to each donor.

The clonotype comes from an adult woman who had mild COVID-19 (a few samples of this study predate the infection). Cell type and time point are not known. The J gene is TRBJ1-1, the V gene TRBV21-1. TRBV21-1 is a listed pseudogene. The sample consisted of PBMCs or a T cell subset sorted from them (not recorded which). The CDR3 here is CASSKAIGMNTEAFF. CDR3 sequence (DNA): TGTGCCAGCAGCAAAGCAATAGGGATGAACACTGAAGCTTTCTTT.